This paragraph reports one TCR beta chain. What it binds is unknown. This specimen comes from a study of PD-1 blockade in classical Hodgkin lymphoma. Time point specified: newly diagnosed, previously untreated cHL patient sample. Applied to thawed PBMCs, magnetic negative selection was the method used to isolate CD8+ T cells. The CDR3 runs 17 residues. V dropped 6 bases and J dropped 4 bases, with 25 bases sitting between them. CDR1 and CDR2 from the germline V gene are WNHNN and SYGVQD (reference sequence). Study-level points and caveats: Causes of the repertoire differences remain undefined, possibly disease activity or prior therapy. A reduction in baseline TCR diversity was reportedly seen in newly diagnosed patients relative to healthy donors.

TCRdb keeps only in-frame clones here, not all; method: immunoSEQ multiplex PCR. In the table there are approximately 3,200 clones, roughly 71% of which are singletons. Sequencing used CD8+ T cells from blood. This clonotype was obtained from a human donor with classical Hodgkin lymphoma. The chain links TRBV10-1 to TRBJ2-7; D gene unclear. For the CDR3, the DNA is TGCGCCAGCAGGGTTGACCAGCCAACCAACTCATATTACGAGCAGTACTTC. Residues: CASRVDQPTNSYYEQYF.